This T cell receptor beta chain is from a study of somatic mutations in cytotoxic T cells in rheumatoid arthritis. Produced via immunoSEQ multiplex PCR; TCRdb's table is partial and in-frame only. The sample contains about 10,000 clones, about four fifths of which appear only once. CDR3 length equals 16 residues. CDR1 and CDR2 from the germline V gene are MDHEN and SYDVKM. V gave up 5 bases and J gave up 3 bases; unmatched junction bases: 3. This receptor was obtained from a woman in her 50s in good health. This chain joins TRBV28 and TRBJ2-6; TRBD1 agrees at 11 bases. Sequences were obtained from CD8+ T cells sorted from blood. The CDR3 bases are TGTGCCAGCAGTCCCGGGACAGGGGGTGGGGCCAACGTCCTGACTTTC. It yields the protein CASSPGTGGGANVLTF. Full variable domain (rest looked up from reference TRBV28 and TRBJ2-6): DVKVTQSSRYLVKRTGEKVFLECVQDMDHENMFWYRQDPGLGLRLIYFSYDVKMKEKGDIPEGYSVSREKKERFSLILESASTNQTSMYLCASSPGTGGGANVLTFGAGSRLTVL.